This T cell receptor beta chain was retrieved from a study of beta chain features in type 1 diabetes. Based on CD45RO/CCR7/CD25/CD127/CD95/CD27, CD4+ regulatory, stem cell-like memory, naive and central memory cells were sorted. Trimming removed 0 bases from V and 5 bases from J, with 13 bases in between. This CDR3 has 15 amino acids. From germline, CDR1 is MGHRA and CDR2 YSYEKL. This clone was counted once. The antigen is unknown. Findings and caveats of the study: More deletions and fewer insertions at VDJ junctions were found in patients with type 1 diabetes.

Of the isolated RNA, all was reverse transcribed, and so the sequenced material was expressed TCRB transcripts. Read counts averaged roughly 3.7 million for samples of naive, central memory and regulatory T cells. Some clones are missing from TCRdb's copy, which holds only in-frame ones; the method was immunoSEQ multiplex PCR. This sample yields 500,000 to 700,000 clones, of which 15% to 17% are seen a single time; about 0.097% belongs to the top ten. This sequence was found in a young man in good health. The rearrangement uses TRBV4-1 and TRBJ2-5; no clear D. Sequencing used naive CD4+ T cells from blood. As DNA, the CDR3 is TGCGCCAGCAGCCAAGATCTTGTCCTTGGGGAGACCCAGTACTTC. Protein product: CASSQDLVLGETQYF.